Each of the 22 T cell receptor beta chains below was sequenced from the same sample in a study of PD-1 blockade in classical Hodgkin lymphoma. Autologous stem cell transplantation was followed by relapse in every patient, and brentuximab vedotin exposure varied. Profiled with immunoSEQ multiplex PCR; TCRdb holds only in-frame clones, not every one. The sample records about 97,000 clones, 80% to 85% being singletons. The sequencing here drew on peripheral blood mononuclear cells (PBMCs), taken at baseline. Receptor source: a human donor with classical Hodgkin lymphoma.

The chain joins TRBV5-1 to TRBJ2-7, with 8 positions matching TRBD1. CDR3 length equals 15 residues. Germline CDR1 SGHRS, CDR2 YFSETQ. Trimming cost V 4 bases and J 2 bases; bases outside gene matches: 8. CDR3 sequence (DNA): TGCGCCAGCAGCCCGGCCGGGACAGGAGCCTACGAGCAGTACTTC. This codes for CASSPAGTGAYEQYF.

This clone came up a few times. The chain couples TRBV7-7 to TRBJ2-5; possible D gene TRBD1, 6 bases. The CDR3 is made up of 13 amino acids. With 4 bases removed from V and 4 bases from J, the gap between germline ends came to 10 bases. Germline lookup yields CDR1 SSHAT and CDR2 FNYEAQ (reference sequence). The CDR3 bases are TGTGCCAGCAGCTCCGGGACATCAGAGACCCAGTACTTC. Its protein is CASSSGTSETQYF.

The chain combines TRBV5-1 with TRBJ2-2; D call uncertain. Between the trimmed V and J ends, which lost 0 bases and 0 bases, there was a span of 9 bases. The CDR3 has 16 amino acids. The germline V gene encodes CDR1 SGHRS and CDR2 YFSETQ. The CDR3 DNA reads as TGCGCCAGCAGCTTGGTCCGTACAACGAACACCGGGGAGCTGTTTTTT. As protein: CASSLVRTTNTGELFF.

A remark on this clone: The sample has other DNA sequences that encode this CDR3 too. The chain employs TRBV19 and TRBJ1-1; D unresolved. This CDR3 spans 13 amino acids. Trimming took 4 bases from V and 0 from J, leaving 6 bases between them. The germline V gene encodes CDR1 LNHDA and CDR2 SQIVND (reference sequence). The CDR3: CASSTGMNTEAFF. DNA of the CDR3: TGTGCCAGTAGTACCGGCATGAACACTGAAGCTTTCTTT. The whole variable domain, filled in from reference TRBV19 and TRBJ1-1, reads DGGITQSPKYLFRKEGQNVTLSCEQNLNHDAMYWYRQDPGQGLRLIYYSQIVNDFQKGDIAEGYSVSREKKESFPLTVTSAQKNPTAFYLCASSTGMNTEAFFGQGTRLTVV.

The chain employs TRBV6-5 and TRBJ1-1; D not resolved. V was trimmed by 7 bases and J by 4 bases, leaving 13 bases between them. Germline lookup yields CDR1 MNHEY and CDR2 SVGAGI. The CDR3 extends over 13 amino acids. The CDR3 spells CASTASGFTEAFF. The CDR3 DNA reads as TGTGCCAGCACAGCCTCAGGTTTCACTGAAGCTTTCTTT.

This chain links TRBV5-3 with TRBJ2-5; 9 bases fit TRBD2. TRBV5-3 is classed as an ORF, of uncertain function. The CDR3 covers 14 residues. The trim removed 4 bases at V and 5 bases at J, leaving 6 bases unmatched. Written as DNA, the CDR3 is TGTGCCAGAAGCCCAGGACTAGCGAGCGAGACCCAGTACTTC. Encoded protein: CARSPGLASETQYF.

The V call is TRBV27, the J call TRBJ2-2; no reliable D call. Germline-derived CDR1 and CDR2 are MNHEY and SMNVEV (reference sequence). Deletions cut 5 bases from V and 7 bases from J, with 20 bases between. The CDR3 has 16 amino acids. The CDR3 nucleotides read TGTGCCAGCAGTCTGTCCCCGAGCAGAGTGGGCGGGGAGCTGTTTTTT. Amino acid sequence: CASSLSPSRVGGELFF.

The chain's CDR3 is CAISDTGSGVDGYTF. Here the CDR3 DNA reads TGTGCCATCAGTGACACAGGGTCCGGGGTGGATGGCTACACCTTC. V and J are TRBV10-3 and TRBJ1-2, with a tentative D call TRBD1 (6 bases). The CDR3 contains 15 residues. Trimming removed 3 bases at V and 6 bases at J, with 17 bases between. The V gene's germline CDR1 is ENHRY and CDR2 SYGVKD.

CDR3 sequence: CASSLEGPNTEAFF. DNA for the CDR3: TGCGCCAGCAGCTTGGAGGGACCTAACACTGAAGCTTTCTTT. The V call is TRBV5-1, the J call TRBJ1-1; D may be TRBD1 (5 bases). Germline V gene data show CDR1 as SGHRS and CDR2 as YFSETQ. The CDR3 consists of 14 residues. V lost 0 bases and J 2 bases, leaving 8 bases between the germline ends.

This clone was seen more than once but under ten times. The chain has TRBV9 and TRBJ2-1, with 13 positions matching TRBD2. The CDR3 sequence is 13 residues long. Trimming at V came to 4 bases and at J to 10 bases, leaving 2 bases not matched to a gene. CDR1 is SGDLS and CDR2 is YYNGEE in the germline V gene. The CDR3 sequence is CASSSGLAGEQFF. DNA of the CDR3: TGTGCCAGCAGCTCGGGACTAGCGGGAGAGCAGTTCTTC.

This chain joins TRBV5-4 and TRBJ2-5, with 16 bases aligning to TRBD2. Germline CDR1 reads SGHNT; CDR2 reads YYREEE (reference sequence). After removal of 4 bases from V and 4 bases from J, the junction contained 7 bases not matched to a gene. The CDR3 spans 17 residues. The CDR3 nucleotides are TGTGCCAGCAGCCCGGGGACTAGCGGGAGGGAAGGAGAGACCCAGTACTTC. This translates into CASSPGTSGREGETQYF.

The DNA of the CDR3 is TGCGCCAGCAGCTGGGACGGGGACAGGCCGACCTACGAGCAGTACTTC. Amino acids: CASSWDGDRPTYEQYF. The rearrangement joins TRBV5-1 to TRBJ2-7; TRBD1 matches 8 bases. The ends lost 3 bases at V and 2 bases at J; junction bases unmatched: 10. This CDR3 is 16 amino acids long. Germline CDR1 reads SGHRS; CDR2 reads YFSETQ.

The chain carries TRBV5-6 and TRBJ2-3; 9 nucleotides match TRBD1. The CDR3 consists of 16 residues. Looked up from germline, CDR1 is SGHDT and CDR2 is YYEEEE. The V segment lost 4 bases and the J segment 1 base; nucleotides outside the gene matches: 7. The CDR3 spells CASSRTGGAGTDTQYF. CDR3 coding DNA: TGTGCCAGCAGCCGAACAGGGGGCGCAGGCACAGATACGCAGTATTTT.

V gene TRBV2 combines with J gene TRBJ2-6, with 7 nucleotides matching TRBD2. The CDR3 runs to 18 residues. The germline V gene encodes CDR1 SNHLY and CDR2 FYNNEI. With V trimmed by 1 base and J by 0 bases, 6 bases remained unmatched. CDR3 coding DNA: TGTGCCAGCAGTGAAGGGGCTAGCGGCGGCTCTGGGGCCAACGTCCTGACTTTC. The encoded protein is CASSEGASGGSGANVLTF. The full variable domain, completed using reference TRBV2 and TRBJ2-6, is EPEVTQTPSHQVTQMGQEVILRCVPISNHLYFYWYRQILGQKVEFLVSFYNNEISEKSEIFDDQFSVERPDGSNFTLKIRSTKLEDSAMYFCASSEGASGGSGANVLTFGAGSRLTVL.

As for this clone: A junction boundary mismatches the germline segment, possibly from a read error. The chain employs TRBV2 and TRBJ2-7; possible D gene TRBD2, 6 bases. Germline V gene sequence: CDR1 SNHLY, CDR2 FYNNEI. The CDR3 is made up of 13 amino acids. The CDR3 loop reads CASSEAARVRGNF. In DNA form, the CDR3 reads TGTGCCAGCAGTGAAGCAGCCAGAGTCCGGGGGAACTTC.

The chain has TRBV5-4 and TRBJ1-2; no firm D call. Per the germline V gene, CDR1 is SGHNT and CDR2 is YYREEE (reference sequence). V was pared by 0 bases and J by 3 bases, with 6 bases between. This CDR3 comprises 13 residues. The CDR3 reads CASSLGGDYGYTF. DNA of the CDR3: TGTGCCAGCAGCTTGGGTGGGGACTATGGCTACACCTTC.

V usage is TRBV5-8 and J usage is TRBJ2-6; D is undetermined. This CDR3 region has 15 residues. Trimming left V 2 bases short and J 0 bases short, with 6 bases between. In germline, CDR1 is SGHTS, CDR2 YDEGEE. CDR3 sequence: CASSFGSSGANVLTF. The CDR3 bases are TGTGCCAGCAGCTTCGGTAGCTCTGGGGCCAACGTCCTGACTTTC.

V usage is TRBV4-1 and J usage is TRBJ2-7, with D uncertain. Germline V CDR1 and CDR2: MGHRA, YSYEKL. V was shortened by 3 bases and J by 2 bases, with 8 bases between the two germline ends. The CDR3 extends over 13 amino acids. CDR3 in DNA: TGCGCCAGCAGCCAGCTTCCGGCCTACGAGCAGTACTTC. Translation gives CASSQLPAYEQYF.

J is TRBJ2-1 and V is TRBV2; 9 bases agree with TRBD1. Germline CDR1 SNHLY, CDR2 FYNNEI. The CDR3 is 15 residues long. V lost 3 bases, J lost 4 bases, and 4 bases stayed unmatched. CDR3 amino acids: CASSDSGQGYNEQFF. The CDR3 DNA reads TGTGCCAGCAGTGACTCGGGACAGGGATACAATGAGCAGTTCTTC. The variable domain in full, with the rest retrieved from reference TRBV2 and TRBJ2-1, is EPEVTQTPSHQVTQMGQEVILRCVPISNHLYFYWYRQILGQKVEFLVSFYNNEISEKSEIFDDQFSVERPDGSNFTLKIRSTKLEDSAMYFCASSDSGQGYNEQFFGPGTRLTVL.

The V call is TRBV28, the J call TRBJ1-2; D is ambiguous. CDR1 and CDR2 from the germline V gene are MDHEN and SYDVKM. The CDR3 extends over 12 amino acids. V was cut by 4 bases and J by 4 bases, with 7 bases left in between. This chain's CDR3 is CASSSTVYGYTF. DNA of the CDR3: TGTGCCAGCAGTTCGACGGTCTATGGCTACACCTTC.

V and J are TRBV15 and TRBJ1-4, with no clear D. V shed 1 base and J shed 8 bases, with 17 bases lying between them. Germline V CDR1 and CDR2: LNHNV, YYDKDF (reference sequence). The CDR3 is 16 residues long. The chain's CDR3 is CATSRGEDGVGEKLFF. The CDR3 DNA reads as TGTGCCACCAGCAGAGGCGAGGATGGAGTAGGGGAAAAACTGTTTTTT. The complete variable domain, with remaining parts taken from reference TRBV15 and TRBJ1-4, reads DAMVIQNPRYQVTQFGKPVTLSCSQTLNHNVMYWYQQKSSQAPKLLFHYYDKDFNNEADTPDNFQSRRPNTSFCFLDIRSPGLGDTAMYLCATSRGEDGVGEKLFFGSGTQLSVL.

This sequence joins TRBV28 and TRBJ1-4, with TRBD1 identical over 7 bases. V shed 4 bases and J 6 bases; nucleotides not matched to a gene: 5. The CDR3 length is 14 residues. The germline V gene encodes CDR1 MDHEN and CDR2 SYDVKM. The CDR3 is CASSSGTEYEKLFF. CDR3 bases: TGTGCCAGCAGTTCCGGGACAGAATATGAAAAACTGTTTTTT.